The clone carrying this T cell receptor beta chain came up a few times. No antigen is known for it. Via MiXCR, TCRdb re-called the RT-PCR reads, giving one row per CDR3 protein. The table lists around 470,000 distinct CDR3 sequences, 6.5% to 8% of them singletons. Germline assignment: CDR1 MDHEN and CDR2 SYDVKM. V dropped 5 bases and J dropped 4; count of bases not matched to a gene: 8. This CDR3 is built from 15 residues. The data originate from a study of response to subunit inactivated influenza vaccine. Study outcomes and limitations: Authors suggested that a seasonal influenza vaccination recruits few new T cells each time.

This chain links TRBV28 with TRBJ1-2; the match to TRBD1 covers 9 bases. Specimen: PBMCs from blood, collected less than 30 months after vaccination. The receptor was derived from a man between 50 and 70 years old who received an inactivated influenza vaccine. CDR3 sequence: CASSILTGGAYGYTF. The CDR3 nucleotides read TGTGCCAGCAGTATCCTTACAGGGGGCGCCTATGGCTACACCTTC.